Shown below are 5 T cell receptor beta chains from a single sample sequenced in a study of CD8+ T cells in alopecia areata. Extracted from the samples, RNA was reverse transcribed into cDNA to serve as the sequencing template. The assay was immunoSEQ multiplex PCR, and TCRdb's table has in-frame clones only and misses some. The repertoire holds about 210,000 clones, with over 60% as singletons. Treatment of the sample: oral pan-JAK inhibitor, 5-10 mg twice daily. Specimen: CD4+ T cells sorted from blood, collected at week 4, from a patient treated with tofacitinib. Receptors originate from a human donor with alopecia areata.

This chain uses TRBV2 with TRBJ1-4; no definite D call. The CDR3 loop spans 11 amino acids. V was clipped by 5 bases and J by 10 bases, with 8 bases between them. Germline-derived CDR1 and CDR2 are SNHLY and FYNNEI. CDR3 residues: CASSPGGKLFF. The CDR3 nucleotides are TGTGCCAGCAGTCCGGGTGGAAAACTGTTTTTT.

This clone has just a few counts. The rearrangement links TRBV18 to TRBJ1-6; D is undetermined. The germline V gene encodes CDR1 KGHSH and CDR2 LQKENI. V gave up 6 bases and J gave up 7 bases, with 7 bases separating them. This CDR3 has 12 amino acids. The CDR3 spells CASSVTNSPLHF. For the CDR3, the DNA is TGTGCCAGCTCGGTCACAAATTCACCCCTCCACTTT.

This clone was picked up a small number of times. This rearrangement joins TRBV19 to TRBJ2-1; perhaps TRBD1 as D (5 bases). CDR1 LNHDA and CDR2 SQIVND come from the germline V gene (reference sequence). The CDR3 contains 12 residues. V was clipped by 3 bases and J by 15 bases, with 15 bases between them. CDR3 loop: CASSIGEDIPFF. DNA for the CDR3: TGTGCCAGTAGTATCGGCGAGGACATTCCGTTCTTC.

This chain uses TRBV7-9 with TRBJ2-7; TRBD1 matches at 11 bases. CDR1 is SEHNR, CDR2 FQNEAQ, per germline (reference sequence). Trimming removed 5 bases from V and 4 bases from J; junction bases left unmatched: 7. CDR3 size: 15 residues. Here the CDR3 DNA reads TGTGCCAGCAGCGTGGGGACAGGGGGTTGGTACGAGCAGTACTTC. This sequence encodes CASSVGTGGWYEQYF.

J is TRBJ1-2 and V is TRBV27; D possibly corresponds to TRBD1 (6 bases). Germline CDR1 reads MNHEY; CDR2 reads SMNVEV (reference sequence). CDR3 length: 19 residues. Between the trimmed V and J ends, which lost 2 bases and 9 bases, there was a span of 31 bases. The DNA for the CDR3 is TGTGCCAGCAGTTTACGCCCGACCCCTTCCAGGGGACTAAACTCAAGCTACACCTTC. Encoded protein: CASSLRPTPSRGLNSSYTF.